Below are 3 T cell receptor beta chains sequenced from a single sample in a study of cytomegalovirus exposure and HLA in healthy donors (dated by TCRdb to about 2017). The library was produced with the immunoSEQ multiplex PCR assay. The clones in this table, taken by TCRdb from immuneACCESS, are in-frame only. Not every clone is retained; where verified, under half of the shortfall comes from an unresolved V gene, and the cause of the rest is unknown. The table for this sample lists about 57,000 clones; more than 80% of them were counted only once. Of the sample, about 5.8% is held by the ten largest clones. Sequences were obtained from PBMCs. The receptors shown here come from a woman aged 18-29 years in good health and CMV-seronegative.

The chain carries TRBV6-6 and TRBJ1-6; the D is unclear. The CDR3 is made up of 15 amino acids. Trimming left V 0 bases short and J 8 bases short, with 11 bases between. CDR1 is MNHNY and CDR2 is SVGAGI in the germline V gene (reference sequence). CDR3 bases: TGTGCCAGCAGTTACTCGAACCTGGGAGATTCACCCCTCCACTTT. It yields the protein CASSYSNLGDSPLHF.

This chain connects TRBV7-9 to TRBJ2-1, with TRBD1 as a possible D gene (6 bases). The V and J ends lost 5 bases and 0 bases respectively, with 14 bases between them. The CDR3 runs to 16 residues. Per germline, CDR1 SEHNR and CDR2 FQNEAQ (reference sequence). In nucleotides, the CDR3 is TGTGCCAGCAGCCTGGACAGCCTGATCTCCTACAATGAGCAGTTCTTC. Amino acid sequence: CASSLDSLISYNEQFF.

This clone was picked up a small number of times. The CDR3 DNA reads as TGTGCCAGCAGCTTAGAGGTTCGGGACAATGAGCAGTTCTTC. Residues: CASSLEVRDNEQFF. The chain combines TRBV11-2 with TRBJ2-1, with D unresolved. Germline assignment: CDR1 SGHAT and CDR2 FQNNGV. V lost 0 bases, J lost 5 bases, and 8 bases lay in between. CDR3 length: 14 residues.